These 26 T cell receptor beta chains were all obtained from the same sample, sequenced in a study of molecular identifiers for immune sequencing clone quantification. Via MiXCR, TCRdb re-called the PCR reads, giving one row per CDR3 protein. The sample records 600,000 to 650,000 distinct CDR3 sequences, less than 20% being singletons. Source material: naive CD8+ T cells from blood, with Jurkat cell RNA spiked in. Sample subset: FACS-sorted CD8+CD4-CCR7+CD45RA+ naive T cells. The receptors shown here come from a human donor in good health. Some libraries in this study had Jurkat cell RNA spiked in.

There are a few counts of this clonotype. The rearrangement joins TRBV9 to TRBJ2-3; 11 positions match TRBD2. V lost 3 bases to trimming and J lost 4 bases; unmatched junction nucleotides: 10. The CDR3 length is 17 residues. In germline, CDR1 is SGDLS, CDR2 YYNGEE. The CDR3 loop is CASSGLSGGAPPDTQYF. CDR3 DNA: TGTGCCAGCAGCGGCCTTAGCGGGGGGGCCCCCCCAGATACGCAGTATTTT.

The chain combines TRBV5-6 with TRBJ1-5; no reliable D call. The CDR3 length is 15 residues. The germline V and J ends were trimmed by 6 bases and 0 bases, with 13 bases remaining between them. The V gene's germline CDR1 is SGHDT and CDR2 YYEEEE. In nucleotides, the CDR3 is TGTGCCAGCAACTTTGCTTGGGATAGCAATCAGCCCCAGCATTTT. This codes for CASNFAWDSNQPQHF. The full variable domain, its missing parts supplied by reference TRBV5-6 and TRBJ1-5, is DAGVTQSPTHLIKTRGQQVTLRCSPKSGHDTVSWYQQALGQGPQFIFQYYEEEERQRGNFPDRFSGHQFPNYSSELNVNALLLGDSALYLCASNFAWDSNQPQHFGDGTRLSIL.

This clonotype has only one observation. V gene TRBV5-6 combines with J gene TRBJ2-7; a possible D gene is TRBD1 (5 bases). V lost 2 bases, J lost 5 bases, and 26 bases lay in between. Germline V gene sequence: CDR1 SGHDT, CDR2 YYEEEE. There are 18 residues in the CDR3. The CDR3 protein is CASSFGWVLTDQVNEQYF. In DNA form, the CDR3 reads TGTGCCAGCAGCTTTGGGTGGGTTCTGACAGACCAAGTTAACGAGCAGTACTTC.

In this sample, this clonotype turned up many times. The gene calls are TRBV7-2 and TRBJ2-5, with no clear D. The CDR3 is 17 residues long. In germline, CDR1 is SGHTA, CDR2 FQGNSA. V shed 5 bases and J shed 2 bases, with 21 bases lying between them. Written as DNA, the CDR3 is TGTGCCAGCAGCCCACAACTGGTAGAATCGAATCAAGAGACCCAGTACTTC. This gives the protein CASSPQLVESNQETQYF.

The V gene is TRBV9, the J gene TRBJ2-5, with TRBD2 identical over 14 bases. V shed 3 bases, J shed 5 bases, and the junction held 3 bases outside the gene matches. CDR1 is SGDLS and CDR2 is YYNGEE in the germline V gene. The CDR3 length is 15 residues. The CDR3 nucleotides are TGTGCCAGCAGCGGACTAGCGGGGGGGCCCGAGACCCAGTACTTC. This gives the protein CASSGLAGGPETQYF.

Note on this clonotype: This clone may be a read error of a much larger clone one base away. The rearrangement links TRBV28 to TRBJ2-7, with D possibly being TRBD1 (6 bases). Germline V lookup: CDR1 MDHEN, CDR2 SYDVKM. The germline V and J ends were trimmed by 11 bases and 8 bases, with 25 bases remaining between them. This CDR3 contains 14 residues. The CDR3 DNA is TGTGCCGGCGCCTCGATGGACAGCCCAATGAAGCAGTACTTC. Protein product: CAGASMDSPMKQYF.

The sample holds many counts of this clonotype. The gene calls are TRBV29-1 and TRBJ2-5; D perhaps matches TRBD2 (7 bases). V lost 4 bases and J lost 9, with 27 bases in between. The CDR3 totals 16 residues. Germline V CDR1 and CDR2: SQVTM, ANQGSEA. CDR3 in amino acids: CSVVGGRIGLSIAQYF. CDR3 in DNA: TGCAGCGTTGTGGGGGGGCGCATAGGTTTGTCTATCGCCCAGTACTTC.

This clonotype was picked up many times. The CDR3 DNA reads TGTGCCAGCAGCATCACCCGCGGGGGGGGGTTTGACTACGAGCAGTACTTC. This encodes CASSITRGGGFDYEQYF. The V call is TRBV7-9, the J call TRBJ2-7, with TRBD2 matching over 9 bases. CDR1 is SEHNR, CDR2 FQNEAQ, per germline (reference sequence). This CDR3 comprises 17 residues. The V and J ends lost 5 bases and 3 bases, in that order; junction bases with no gene match: 14.

V usage is TRBV10-3 and J usage is TRBJ2-7; TRBD1 aligns across 9 bases. Germline V CDR1 and CDR2: ENHRY, SYGVKD. The CDR3 extends over 15 amino acids. Trimming at V came to 2 bases and at J to 7 bases, leaving 9 bases not matched to a gene. CDR3: CAISETGTGLKEQYF. The CDR3 DNA follows: TGTGCCATCAGTGAGACCGGGACAGGGCTTAAGGAGCAGTACTTC.

This clonotype was recorded many times. This chain joins TRBV4-3 and TRBJ1-3; D is unresolved. Germline CDR1 and CDR2: LGHNA and YSLEER. The CDR3 runs to 14 residues. V lost 1 base and J 2 bases, leaving 6 bases between the germline ends. The CDR3 bases are TGCGCCAGCAGCCAAGGGGTAGCTGGAAACACCATATATTTT. Translated, it gives CASSQGVAGNTIYF.

There are many counts of this clonotype. This sequence joins TRBV14 and TRBJ2-5, with a weak D call TRBD1 (5 bases). Trimming stripped 0 bases from V and 5 bases from J, with 13 bases between. Germline V gene lookup returns CDR1 SGHDN and CDR2 FVKESK. This CDR3 comprises 15 residues. For the CDR3, the DNA is TGTGCCAGCAGCCAAGATGGTCCAGGGATGGAGACCCAGTACTTC. Residues: CASSQDGPGMETQYF.

This clonotype was seen repeatedly, ten times or more. V is TRBV13 and J is TRBJ2-7; no clear D. The V gene's germline CDR1 is PRHDT and CDR2 FYEKMQ (reference sequence). The CDR3 is 12 amino acids. V was pared by 4 bases and J by 0 bases, with 4 bases between. The CDR3 coding sequence is TGTGCCAGCAGCTACAACTCCTACGAGCAGTACTTC. Encoded protein: CASSYNSYEQYF. Variable domain in full (rest from reference TRBV13 and TRBJ2-7): AAGVIQSPRHLIKEKRETATLKCYPIPRHDTVYWYQQGPGQDPQFLISFYEKMQSDKGSIPDRFSAQQFSDYHSELNMSSLELGDSALYFCASSYNSYEQYFGPGTRLTVT.

Points on this clonotype: This could be a read error, since a much larger clone is one nucleotide away. The rearrangement links TRBV7-9 to TRBJ2-7; the D is unclear. V lost 1 base, J lost 3 bases, and 10 bases lay in between. Germline values: CDR1 SEHNR, CDR2 FQNEAQ (reference sequence). CDR3 length: 14 residues. In nucleotides, the CDR3 is TGTGCCAGCAGCTTAGTGACGCTAGGCTACGAGCAGTACTTC. This translates into CASSLVTLGYEQYF. Looking up the rest from reference TRBV7-9 and TRBJ2-7 gives the full variable domain: DTGVSQNPRHKITKRGQNVTFRCDPISEHNRLYWYRQTLGQGPEFLTYFQNEAQLEKSRLLSDRFSAERPKGSFSTLEIQRTEQGDSAMYLCASSLVTLGYEQYFGPGTRLTVT.

This clonotype was counted ten times or more. This chain uses TRBV18 with TRBJ1-5, with D perhaps TRBD1 (5 bases). Trimming cost V 4 bases and J 0 bases, with 16 bases left between them. Germline V gene sequence: CDR1 KGHSH, CDR2 LQKENI. The length of the CDR3 is 17 residues. CDR3 loop: CASSLGTDNYSNQPQHF. The CDR3 coding sequence is TGTGCCAGCTCACTAGGGACGGACAACTATAGCAATCAGCCCCAGCATTTT.

As for this clonotype: A much larger clone is a single base away; this may be a read error. The V and J genes are TRBV2 and TRBJ2-1; D uncertain. CDR1 is SNHLY and CDR2 is FYNNEI in the germline V gene. This CDR3 has 15 amino acids. The CDR3 DNA sequence: TGTGCCAGCAGTGAACAAGAGAGCTCCTACAATGGGCAGTTCTTC. It encodes CASSEQESSYNGQFF.

This clonotype was picked up many times. V gene TRBV6-1 combines with J gene TRBJ1-2; no clear D gene. V lost 0 bases and J lost 3, with 8 bases in between. This CDR3 is 14 amino acids long. Germline V gives CDR1 MNHNS, CDR2 SASEGT. The CDR3 sequence: CASSEAQAYYGYTF. In DNA, the CDR3 is TGTGCCAGCAGTGAAGCGCAGGCCTACTATGGCTACACCTTC.

This clonotype occurred many times. The V and J genes are TRBV2 and TRBJ1-3; D is unresolved. Trimming stripped 8 bases from V and 1 base from J, with 9 bases between. The CDR3 consists of 13 residues. Germline assignment: CDR1 SNHLY and CDR2 FYNNEI. As DNA, the CDR3 is TGTGCCAGCGTGGGTCTGTCTGGAAACACCATATATTTT. Protein product: CASVGLSGNTIYF.

This clonotype was observed a handful of times. The J gene is TRBJ2-7, the V gene TRBV5-4, with D perhaps matching TRBD2 (5 bases). The ends were cut back, 0 bases at V and 2 bases at J, with 9 bases in the middle. This CDR3 has 14 residues. Germline assignment: CDR1 SGHNT and CDR2 YYREEE (reference sequence). This CDR3 reads CASSLADSAYEQYF. The CDR3 region has the DNA TGTGCCAGCAGCTTGGCCGATAGCGCCTACGAGCAGTACTTC.

The chain employs TRBV3-1 and TRBJ2-5; TRBD1 matches 7 bases. The CDR3 has 17 residues. Trimming took 0 bases from V and 1 from J; bases not matched to a gene: 8. Germline V gene sequence: CDR1 LGHDT, CDR2 YNNKEL (reference sequence). The CDR3 spells CASSQDGGQNFQETQYF. The DNA for the CDR3 is TGTGCCAGCAGCCAAGATGGGGGACAGAATTTCCAAGAGACCCAGTACTTC.

This chain connects TRBV4-3 to TRBJ2-1, with TRBD2 as a possible D gene (5 bases). Trimming pared 0 bases from V and 1 base from J, leaving 10 bases between. Germline loops: CDR1 LGHNA, CDR2 YSLEER. The CDR3 loop spans 16 amino acids. Here the CDR3 reads CASSQEAESSYNEQFF. The CDR3 nucleotides read TGCGCCAGCAGCCAAGAAGCGGAGTCTTCCTACAATGAGCAGTTCTTC.

The rearrangement uses TRBV12-3 or TRBV12-4 and TRBJ2-1, with D perhaps TRBD1 (7 bases). The CDR3 consists of 17 residues. The V end was cut by 4 bases, the J end by 6 bases, with 22 bases between. CDR3 protein: CASSSLDPGGISNEQFF. The CDR3 DNA reads TGTGCCAGCAGTTCCTTGGACCCAGGGGGGATAAGCAATGAGCAGTTCTTC.

The sample holds many counts of this clonotype. The V call is TRBV4-1, the J call TRBJ2-2; 9 bases agree with TRBD2. Germline V gives CDR1 MGHRA, CDR2 YSYEKL. Germline trimming cut 1 base from V and 4 bases from J; bases unmatched to any gene: 7. This CDR3 spans 17 amino acids. DNA for the CDR3: TGCGCCAGCAGCCAAGCCTTACCTAGCGGGGCCACCGGGGAGCTGTTTTTT. Translated, it gives CASSQALPSGATGELFF.

This clonotype was found many times. V usage is TRBV24-1 and J usage is TRBJ2-7; no firm D call. The CDR3 has 15 amino acids. The V end lost 6 bases, the J end lost 3 bases, and 17 bases lay between the germline ends. Germline V CDR1 and CDR2: KGHDR, SFDVKD. Here the CDR3 reads CATSRRYSTNYEQYF. In nucleotides, the CDR3 is TGTGCCACCAGTAGGCGTTACTCAACTAACTACGAGCAGTACTTC.

This clonotype was counted a few times. This chain joins TRBV6-1 and TRBJ2-7, with TRBD1 matching 9 bases. The CDR3 sequence is 18 residues long. Losses at the gene ends were 2 bases for V and 1 base for J; bases not matched to a gene: 12. Germline V lookup: CDR1 MNHNS, CDR2 SASEGT. CDR3 in DNA: TGTGCCAGCAGTGAACTTCCTGGACAGGGGTTATTTTCCTACGAGCAGTACTTC. Translating it yields CASSELPGQGLFSYEQYF.

Comment on this clonotype: A much larger clone differs by one base, so this may be a read error. This chain connects TRBV30 to TRBJ1-5; D possibly corresponds to TRBD1 (5 bases). The germline gives CDR1 GTSNPN, CDR2 SVGIG (reference sequence). The CDR3 runs 15 residues. The V end was cut by 4 bases, the J end by 9 bases, with 22 bases between. This CDR3 reads CAWNIGTTPGRPQHF. Here the CDR3 DNA reads TGTGCCTGGAACATAGGGACGACGCCGGGTCGGCCCCAGCATTTT.

This clonotype was observed at least ten times. This chain uses TRBV28 with TRBJ1-1; 7 positions match TRBD1. CDR3 size: 17 residues. Per germline, CDR1 MDHEN and CDR2 SYDVKM. V was clipped by 6 bases and J by 4 bases; unmatched bases: 17. Here the CDR3 reads CASRVRGRGEGITEAFF. CDR3 nucleotide sequence: TGTGCCAGCAGAGTAAGGGGGCGAGGGGAAGGTATCACTGAAGCTTTCTTT. The entire variable domain, with the rest obtained from reference TRBV28 and TRBJ1-1, is as follows: DVKVTQSSRYLVKRTGEKVFLECVQDMDHENMFWYRQDPGLGLRLIYFSYDVKMKEKGDIPEGYSVSREKKERFSLILESASTNQTSMYLCASRVRGRGEGITEAFFGQGTRLTVV.